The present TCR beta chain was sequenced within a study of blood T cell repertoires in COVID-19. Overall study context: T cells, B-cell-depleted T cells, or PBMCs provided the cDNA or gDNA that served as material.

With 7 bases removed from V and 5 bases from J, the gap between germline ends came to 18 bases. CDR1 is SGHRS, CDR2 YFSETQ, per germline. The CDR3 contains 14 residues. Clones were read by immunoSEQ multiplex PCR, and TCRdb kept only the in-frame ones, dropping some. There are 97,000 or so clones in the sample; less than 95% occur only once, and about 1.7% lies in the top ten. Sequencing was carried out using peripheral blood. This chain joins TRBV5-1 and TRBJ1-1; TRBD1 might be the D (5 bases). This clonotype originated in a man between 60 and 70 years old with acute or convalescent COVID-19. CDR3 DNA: TGCGCCAGCCACTCAACCACCGCAGGGACTGAAGCTTTCTTT. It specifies CASHSTTAGTEAFF.